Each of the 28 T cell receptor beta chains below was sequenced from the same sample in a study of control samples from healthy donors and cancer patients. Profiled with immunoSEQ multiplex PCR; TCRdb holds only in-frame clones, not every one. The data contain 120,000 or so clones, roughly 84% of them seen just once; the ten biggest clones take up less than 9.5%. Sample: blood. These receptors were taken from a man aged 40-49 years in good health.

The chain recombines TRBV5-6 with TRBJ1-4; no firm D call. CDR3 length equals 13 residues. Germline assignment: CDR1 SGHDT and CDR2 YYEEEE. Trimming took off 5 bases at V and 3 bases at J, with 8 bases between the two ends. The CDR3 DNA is TGTGCCAGCAGTCTTGGCCCTAATGAAAAACTGTTTTTT. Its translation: CASSLGPNEKLFF.

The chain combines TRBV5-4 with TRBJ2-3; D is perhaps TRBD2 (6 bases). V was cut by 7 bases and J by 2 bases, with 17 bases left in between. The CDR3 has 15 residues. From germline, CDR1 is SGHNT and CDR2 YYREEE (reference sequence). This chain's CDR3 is CASSRGKTDTDTQYF. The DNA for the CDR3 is TGTGCCAGCTCCCGCGGGAAGACTGACACAGATACGCAGTATTTT.

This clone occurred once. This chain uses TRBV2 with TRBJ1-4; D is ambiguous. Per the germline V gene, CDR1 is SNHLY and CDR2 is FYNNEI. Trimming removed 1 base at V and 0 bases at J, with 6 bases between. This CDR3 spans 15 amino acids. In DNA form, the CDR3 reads TGTGCCAGCAGTGAAGGTGGTGCAACTAATGAAAAACTGTTTTTT. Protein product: CASSEGGATNEKLFF. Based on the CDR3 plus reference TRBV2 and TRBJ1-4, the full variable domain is EPEVTQTPSHQVTQMGQEVILRCVPISNHLYFYWYRQILGQKVEFLVSFYNNEISEKSEIFDDQFSVERPDGSNFTLKIRSTKLEDSAMYFCASSEGGATNEKLFFGSGTQLSVL.

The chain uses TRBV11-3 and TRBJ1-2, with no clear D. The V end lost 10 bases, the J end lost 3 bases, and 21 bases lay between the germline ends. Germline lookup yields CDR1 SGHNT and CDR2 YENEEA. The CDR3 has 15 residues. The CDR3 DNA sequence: TGTGCCACCTTTGGCCGGAAGGGTTGGGACTATGGCTACACCTTC. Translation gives CATFGRKGWDYGYTF.

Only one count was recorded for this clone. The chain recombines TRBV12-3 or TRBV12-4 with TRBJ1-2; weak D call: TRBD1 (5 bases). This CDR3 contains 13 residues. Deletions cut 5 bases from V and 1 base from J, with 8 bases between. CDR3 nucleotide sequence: TGTGCCAGCAGTGCTGACAGTAACTATGGCTACACCTTC. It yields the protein CASSADSNYGYTF.

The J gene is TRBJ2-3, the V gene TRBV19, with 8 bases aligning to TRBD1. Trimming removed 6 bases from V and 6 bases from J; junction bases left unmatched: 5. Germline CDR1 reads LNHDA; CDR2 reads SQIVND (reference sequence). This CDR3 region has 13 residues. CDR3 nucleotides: TGTGCCAGTAGCCTCCGGGACAGGGATACGCAGTATTTT. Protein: CASSLRDRDTQYF.

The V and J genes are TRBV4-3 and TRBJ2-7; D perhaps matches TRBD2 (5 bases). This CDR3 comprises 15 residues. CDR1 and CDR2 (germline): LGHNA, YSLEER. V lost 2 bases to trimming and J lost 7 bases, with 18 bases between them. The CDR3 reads CASSQLLGRGGEQYF. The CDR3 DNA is TGCGCCAGCAGCCAACTCCTCGGCCGGGGTGGGGAGCAGTACTTC.

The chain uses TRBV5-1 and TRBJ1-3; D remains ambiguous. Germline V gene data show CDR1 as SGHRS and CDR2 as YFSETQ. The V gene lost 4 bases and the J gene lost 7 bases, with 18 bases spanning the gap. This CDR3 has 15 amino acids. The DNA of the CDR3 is TGCGCCAGCAGCACGGACGGGCCCGAGAGGAACACCATATATTTT. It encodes CASSTDGPERNTIYF.

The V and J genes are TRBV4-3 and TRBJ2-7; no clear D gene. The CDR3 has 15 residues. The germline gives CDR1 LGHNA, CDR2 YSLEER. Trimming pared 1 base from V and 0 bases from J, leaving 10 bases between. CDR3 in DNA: TGCGCCAGCAGCCAAGCTCCACAGAGCTCCTACGAGCAGTACTTC. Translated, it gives CASSQAPQSSYEQYF.

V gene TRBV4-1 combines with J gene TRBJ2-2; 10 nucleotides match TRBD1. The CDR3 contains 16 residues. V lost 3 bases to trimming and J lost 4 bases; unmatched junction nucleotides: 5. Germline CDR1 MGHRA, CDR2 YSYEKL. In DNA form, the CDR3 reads TGCGCCAGCAGCCATCTGGACAGGGGGGGCACCGGGGAGCTGTTTTTT. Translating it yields CASSHLDRGGTGELFF.

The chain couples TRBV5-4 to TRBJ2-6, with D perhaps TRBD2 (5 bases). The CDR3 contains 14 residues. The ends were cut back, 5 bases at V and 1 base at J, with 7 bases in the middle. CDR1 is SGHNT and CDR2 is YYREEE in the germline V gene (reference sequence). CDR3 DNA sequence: TGTGCCAGCAGACGGGAATCTGGGGCCAACGTCCTGACTTTC. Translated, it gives CASRRESGANVLTF.

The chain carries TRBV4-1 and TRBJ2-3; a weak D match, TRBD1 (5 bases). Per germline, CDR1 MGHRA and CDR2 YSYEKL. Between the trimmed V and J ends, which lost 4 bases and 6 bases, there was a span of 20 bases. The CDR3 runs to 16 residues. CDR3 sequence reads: CASSPRQRLQGDTQYF. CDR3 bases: TGCGCCAGCAGCCCGAGACAGAGACTTCAAGGGGATACGCAGTATTTT.

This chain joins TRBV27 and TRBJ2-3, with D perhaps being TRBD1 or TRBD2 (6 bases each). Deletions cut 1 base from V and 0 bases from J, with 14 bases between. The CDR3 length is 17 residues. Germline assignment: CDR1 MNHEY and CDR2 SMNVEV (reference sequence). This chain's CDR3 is CASSLFMSGASTDTQYF. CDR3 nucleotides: TGTGCCAGCAGTTTATTTATGTCGGGGGCCAGCACAGATACGCAGTATTTT.

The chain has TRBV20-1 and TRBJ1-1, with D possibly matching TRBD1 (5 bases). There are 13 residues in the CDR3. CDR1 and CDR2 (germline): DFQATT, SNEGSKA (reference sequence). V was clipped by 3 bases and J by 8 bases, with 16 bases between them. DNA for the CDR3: TGCAGTGCTAGTAGATCGGACACTTCGGAAGCTTTCTTT. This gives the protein CSASRSDTSEAFF.

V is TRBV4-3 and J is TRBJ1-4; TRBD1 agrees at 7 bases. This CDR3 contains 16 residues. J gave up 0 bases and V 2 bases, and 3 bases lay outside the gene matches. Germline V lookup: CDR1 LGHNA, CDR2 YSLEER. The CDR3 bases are TGCGCCAGCAGCCAATCCGGGACAGCAACTAATGAAAAACTGTTTTTT. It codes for CASSQSGTATNEKLFF.

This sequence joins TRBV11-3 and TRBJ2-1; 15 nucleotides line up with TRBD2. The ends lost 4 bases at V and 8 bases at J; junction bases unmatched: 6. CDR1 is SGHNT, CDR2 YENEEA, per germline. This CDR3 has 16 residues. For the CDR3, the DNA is TGTGCCAGCAGCTCACCCGGACTAGCGGGGGGGTATGAGCAGTTCTTC. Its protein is CASSSPGLAGGYEQFF.

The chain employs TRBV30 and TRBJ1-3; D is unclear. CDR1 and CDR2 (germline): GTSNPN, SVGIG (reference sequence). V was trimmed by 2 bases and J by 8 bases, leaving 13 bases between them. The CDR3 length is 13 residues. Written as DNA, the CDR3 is TGTGCCTGGAGTTCATCCCCCCCGGACACCATATATTTT. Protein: CAWSSSPPDTIYF.

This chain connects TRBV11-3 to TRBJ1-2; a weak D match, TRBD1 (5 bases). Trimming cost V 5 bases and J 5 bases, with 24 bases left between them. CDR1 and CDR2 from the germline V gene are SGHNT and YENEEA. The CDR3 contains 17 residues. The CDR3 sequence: CASSPPSVRGARYGYTF. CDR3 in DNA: TGTGCCAGCAGCCCCCCGAGTGTCCGGGGCGCTCGTTATGGCTACACCTTC.

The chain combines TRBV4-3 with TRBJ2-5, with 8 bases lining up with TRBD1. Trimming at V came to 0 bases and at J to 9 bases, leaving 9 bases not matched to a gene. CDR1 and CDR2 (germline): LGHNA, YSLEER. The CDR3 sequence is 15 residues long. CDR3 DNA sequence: TGCGCCAGCAGCCAAGATGGACAGGGTAGCCGGCCCCAGTACTTC. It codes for CASSQDGQGSRPQYF.

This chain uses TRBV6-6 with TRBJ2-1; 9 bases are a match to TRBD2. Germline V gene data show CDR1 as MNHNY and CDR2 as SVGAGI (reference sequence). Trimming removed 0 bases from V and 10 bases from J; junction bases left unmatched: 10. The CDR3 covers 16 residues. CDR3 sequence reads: CASSYSARGGAGEQFF. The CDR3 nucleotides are TGTGCCAGCAGTTACTCGGCTCGCGGGGGGGCGGGGGAGCAGTTCTTC.

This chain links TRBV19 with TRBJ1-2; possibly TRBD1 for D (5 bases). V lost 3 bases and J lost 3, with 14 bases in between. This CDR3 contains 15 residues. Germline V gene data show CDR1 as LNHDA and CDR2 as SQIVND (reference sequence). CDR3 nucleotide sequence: TGTGCCAGTAGTATCCGGGGGGATCCCTACTATGGCTACACCTTC. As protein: CASSIRGDPYYGYTF.

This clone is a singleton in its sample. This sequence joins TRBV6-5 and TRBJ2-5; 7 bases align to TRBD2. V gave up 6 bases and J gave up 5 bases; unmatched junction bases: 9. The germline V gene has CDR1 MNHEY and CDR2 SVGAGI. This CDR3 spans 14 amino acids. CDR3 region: CASSPFGGSETQYF. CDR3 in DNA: TGTGCCAGCAGCCCCTTCGGGGGGTCGGAGACCCAGTACTTC.

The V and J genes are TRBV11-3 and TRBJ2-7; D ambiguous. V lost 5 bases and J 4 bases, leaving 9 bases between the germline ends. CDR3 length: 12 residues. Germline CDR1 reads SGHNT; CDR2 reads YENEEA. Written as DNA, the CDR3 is TGTGCCAGCAGCAAGGCGGTATACGAGCAGTACTTC. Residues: CASSKAVYEQYF.

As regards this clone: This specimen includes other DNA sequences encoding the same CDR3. The CDR3 DNA reads TGCGCCAGCAGCCAGGCCCCGGGGGGGGCCTCTGAAGCTTTCTTT. Its translation is CASSQAPGGASEAFF. J is TRBJ1-1 and V is TRBV4-3; possible D gene TRBD1, 6 bases. This CDR3 contains 15 residues. V was cut by 3 bases and J by 6 bases, with 17 bases left in between. CDR1 is LGHNA and CDR2 is YSLEER in the germline V gene.

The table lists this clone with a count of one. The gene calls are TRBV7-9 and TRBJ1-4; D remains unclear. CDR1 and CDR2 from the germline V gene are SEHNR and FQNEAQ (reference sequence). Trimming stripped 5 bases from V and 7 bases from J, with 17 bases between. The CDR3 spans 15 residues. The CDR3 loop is CASSPTAAWVEKLFF. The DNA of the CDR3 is TGTGCCAGCAGCCCTACGGCGGCCTGGGTTGAAAAACTGTTTTTT. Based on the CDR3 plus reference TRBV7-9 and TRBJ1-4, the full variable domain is DTGVSQNPRHKITKRGQNVTFRCDPISEHNRLYWYRQTLGQGPEFLTYFQNEAQLEKSRLLSDRFSAERPKGSFSTLEIQRTEQGDSAMYLCASSPTAAWVEKLFFGSGTQLSVL.

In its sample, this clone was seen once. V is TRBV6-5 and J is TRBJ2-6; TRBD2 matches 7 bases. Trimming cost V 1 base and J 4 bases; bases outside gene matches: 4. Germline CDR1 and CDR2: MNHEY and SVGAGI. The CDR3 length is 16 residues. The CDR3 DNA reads TGTGCCAGCAGTTACTGGGGGGGATCCGGGGCCAACGTCCTGACTTTC. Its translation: CASSYWGGSGANVLTF.

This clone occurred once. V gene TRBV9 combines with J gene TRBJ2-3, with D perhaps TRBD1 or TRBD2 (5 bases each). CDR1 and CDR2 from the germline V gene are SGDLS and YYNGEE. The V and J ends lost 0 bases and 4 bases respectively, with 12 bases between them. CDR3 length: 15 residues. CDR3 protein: CASSVGGGGADTQYF. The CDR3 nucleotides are TGTGCCAGCAGCGTAGGAGGTGGGGGAGCAGATACGCAGTATTTT.

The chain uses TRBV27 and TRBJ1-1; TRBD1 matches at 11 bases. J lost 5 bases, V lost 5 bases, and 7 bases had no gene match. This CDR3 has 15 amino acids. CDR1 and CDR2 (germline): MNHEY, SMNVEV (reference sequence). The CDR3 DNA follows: TGTGCCAGCAGTCCAAGGACAGGGGGCTTTACTGAAGCTTTCTTT. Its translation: CASSPRTGGFTEAFF.